The 32 T cell receptor beta chains in this list originate from one sample, sequenced in a study of cytomegalovirus exposure and HLA in healthy donors. PCR employed 60 Vbeta and 13 Jbeta primers. Sequencing used immunoSEQ multiplex PCR; TCRdb keeps in-frame clones, though not all of them. The table counts 100,000 to 150,000 clones; approximately 1.5% lies in the top ten. Sequenced material: PBMCs. These receptors originate from a woman aged 40 to 50 in good health and CMV-seronegative.

This chain joins TRBV11-3 and TRBJ2-2; 7 bases are a match to TRBD1. V gave up 1 base and J gave up 4 bases; unmatched junction bases: 6. The CDR3 is made up of 16 amino acids. The germline V gene has CDR1 SGHNT and CDR2 YENEEA. CDR3 loop: CASSLGAGGSTGELFF. The CDR3 DNA reads as TGTGCCAGCAGCTTAGGTGCAGGGGGAAGCACCGGGGAGCTGTTTTTT.

V usage is TRBV9 and J usage is TRBJ1-3; D possibly corresponds to TRBD1 (6 bases). Germline lookup yields CDR1 SGDLS and CDR2 YYNGEE. The CDR3 contains 15 residues. V was trimmed by 2 bases and J by 0 bases, leaving 9 bases between them. The CDR3 here is CASSVDSSSGNTIYF. The CDR3 coding sequence is TGTGCCAGCAGCGTGGACAGTTCCTCTGGAAACACCATATATTTT.

The chain joins TRBV7-6 to TRBJ2-6, with 16 positions matching TRBD2. Unmatched junction bases numbered 6, after V lost 2 bases and J lost 2 bases. From germline, CDR1 is SGHVS and CDR2 FNYEAQ. This CDR3 is 20 amino acids long. In nucleotides, the CDR3 is TGTGCCAGCAGCTTATTAACCGGGACTAGCGGGGGGGCTGGGGCCAACGTCCTGACTTTC. It codes for CASSLLTGTSGGAGANVLTF.

The chain employs TRBV4-2 and TRBJ2-3, with 7 positions matching TRBD2. V lost 0 bases to trimming and J lost 2 bases; unmatched junction nucleotides: 2. Germline V gives CDR1 LGHNA, CDR2 YNFKEQ. This CDR3 has 15 amino acids. CDR3 sequence reads: CASSQESGDTDTQYF. CDR3 bases: TGTGCCAGCAGCCAAGAGAGCGGGGACACAGATACGCAGTATTTT.

The gene calls are TRBV7-2 and TRBJ2-2; tentative D call: TRBD1 (5 bases). The CDR3 runs to 14 residues. CDR1 and CDR2 from the germline V gene are SGHTA and FQGNSA. Trimming took 5 bases from V and 1 from J, leaving 8 bases between them. In nucleotides, the CDR3 is TGTGCCAGCAGCCCTGGACAGAACACCGGGGAGCTGTTTTTT. Protein: CASSPGQNTGELFF.

This chain uses TRBV7-2 with TRBJ1-5, with unresolved D. Trimming took off 5 bases at V and 11 bases at J, with 16 bases between the two ends. Germline assignment: CDR1 SGHTA and CDR2 FQGNSA. This CDR3 comprises 13 residues. CDR3 residues: CASSPSPERSQHF. CDR3 bases: TGTGCCAGCAGCCCCTCGCCGGAGAGGTCCCAGCATTTT.

The V and J genes are TRBV7-9 and TRBJ1-2; a weak D match, TRBD1 (5 bases). Trimming cost V 4 bases and J 3 bases, with 9 bases left between them. CDR1 SEHNR and CDR2 FQNEAQ come from the germline V gene (reference sequence). This CDR3 contains 13 residues. The CDR3 sequence: CASSYDSYYGYTF. The CDR3 nucleotides are TGTGCCAGCAGCTACGACAGCTACTATGGCTACACCTTC.

This chain uses TRBV10-2 with TRBJ2-6, with D possibly matching TRBD2 (5 bases). CDR3 length: 15 residues. Germline lookup yields CDR1 WSHSY and CDR2 SAAADI. Trimming took off 2 bases at V and 0 bases at J, with 5 bases between the two ends. DNA for the CDR3: TGCGCCAGCAGTGAGGGAGGCTCTGGGGCCAACGTCCTGACTTTC. It yields the protein CASSEGGSGANVLTF.

The chain couples TRBV28 to TRBJ1-1; 9 bases are shared with TRBD1. The CDR3 contains 14 residues. V lost 5 bases, J lost 6 bases, and 7 bases stayed unmatched. Germline assignment: CDR1 MDHEN and CDR2 SYDVKM. CDR3 sequence (DNA): TGTGCCAGCAGTGCTACAGGGGGCTCAGCTGAAGCTTTCTTT. This encodes CASSATGGSAEAFF. The complete variable domain, with remaining parts taken from reference TRBV28 and TRBJ1-1, reads DVKVTQSSRYLVKRTGEKVFLECVQDMDHENMFWYRQDPGLGLRLIYFSYDVKMKEKGDIPEGYSVSREKKERFSLILESASTNQTSMYLCASSATGGSAEAFFGQGTRLTVV.

This chain joins TRBV9 and TRBJ1-4, with 7 bases lining up with TRBD1. This CDR3 is 15 amino acids long. Germline V lookup: CDR1 SGDLS, CDR2 YYNGEE. The J segment lost 5 bases and the V segment lost 3 bases, leaving 7 bases of the junction unmatched. In DNA form, the CDR3 reads TGTGCCAGCAGCGCAGAGACAGGGAGGAATGAAAAACTGTTTTTT. Translated, it gives CASSAETGRNEKLFF.

CDR3 in DNA: TGTGCCAGCAGCCCGGCCGAGACCGACCGACCCTTCCCAAGGGAGGTAACTGAAGCTTTCTTT. This sequence encodes CASSPAETDRPFPREVTEAFF. The chain combines TRBV14 with TRBJ1-1; no clear D. Per germline, CDR1 SGHDN and CDR2 FVKESK. The CDR3 covers 21 residues. V was shortened by 4 bases and J by 5 bases, with 35 bases between the two germline ends.

The V call is TRBV2, the J call TRBJ1-1; maybe TRBD1 (5 bases). The V gene's germline CDR1 is SNHLY and CDR2 FYNNEI. The CDR3 is 14 residues long. V dropped 0 bases and J dropped 4 bases, with 9 bases sitting between them. CDR3 nucleotides: TGTGCCAGCAGTGAAGCTCCGGGGGTCACTGAAGCTTTCTTT. Protein: CASSEAPGVTEAFF.

The V call is TRBV28, the J call TRBJ2-3; TRBD2 aligns across 8 bases. The germline V gene encodes CDR1 MDHEN and CDR2 SYDVKM. Trimming took 6 bases from V and 4 from J; bases not matched to a gene: 6. This CDR3 region has 14 residues. This chain's CDR3 is CASRSATSADTQYF. The CDR3 DNA reads as TGTGCCAGCAGATCCGCGACTAGCGCAGATACGCAGTATTTT.

This chain uses TRBV29-1 with TRBJ2-1; D remains unclear. This CDR3 is 11 amino acids long. Germline V lookup: CDR1 SQVTM, CDR2 ANQGSEA. V dropped 8 bases and J dropped 8 bases, with 13 bases sitting between them. The CDR3 here is CSSQRQDEQFF. The DNA of the CDR3 is TGCAGCTCCCAACGCCAGGATGAGCAGTTCTTC.

The chain recombines TRBV10-3 with TRBJ1-6, with D possibly matching TRBD1 (5 bases). Trimming took off 8 bases at V and 1 base at J, with 15 bases between the two ends. The length of the CDR3 is 16 residues. Germline V gene data show CDR1 as ENHRY and CDR2 as SYGVKD. CDR3 sequence reads: CAISKAGNSYNSPLHF. CDR3 nucleotide sequence: TGTGCCATCTCAAAGGCAGGGAATTCCTATAATTCACCCCTCCACTTT.

The V call is TRBV4-1, the J call TRBJ2-3; tentative D call: TRBD1 (6 bases). This CDR3 contains 17 residues. Germline-derived CDR1 and CDR2 are MGHRA and YSYEKL. Between the trimmed V and J ends, which lost 0 bases and 10 bases, there was a span of 23 bases. The CDR3 DNA reads as TGCGCCAGCAGCCAAGATGAGGACAGCAATAGCCCCCATCCGCAGTATTTT. It is translated as CASSQDEDSNSPHPQYF.

The V and J genes are TRBV5-4 and TRBJ1-3; maybe TRBD1 (5 bases). The germline V and J ends were trimmed by 0 bases and 4 bases, with 8 bases remaining between them. The V gene's germline CDR1 is SGHNT and CDR2 YYREEE (reference sequence). This CDR3 spans 14 amino acids. The CDR3 DNA follows: TGTGCCAGCAGCTTGGAGGGGATCGGAAACACCATATATTTT. Residues: CASSLEGIGNTIYF.

On this clone itself: A read error may produce the germline difference seen at one junction end. The chain carries TRBV7-7 and TRBJ2-1, with 11 bases identical to TRBD2. The germline V gene encodes CDR1 SSHAT and CDR2 FNYEAQ (reference sequence). This CDR3 is 15 amino acids long. CDR3 region: CASSSVAGGPNEQFF. The CDR3 bases are TGTGCTAGCAGCTCCGTAGCGGGGGGGCCCAATGAGCAGTTCTTC.

The CDR3 is CASSLRAGQGRTGELFF. CDR3 nucleotides: TGTGCCAGCAGCCTACGGGCGGGACAGGGGCGAACCGGGGAGCTGTTTTTT. The V and J genes are TRBV7-2 and TRBJ2-2; TRBD1 agrees at 10 bases. Looked up from germline, CDR1 is SGHTA and CDR2 is FQGNSA. Trimming cost V 5 bases and J 5 bases; bases outside gene matches: 11. The CDR3 loop spans 17 amino acids.

The rearrangement joins TRBV5-1 to TRBJ2-1; 12 bases fit TRBD2. Trimming removed 4 bases from V and 1 base from J; junction bases left unmatched: 12. This CDR3 is 19 amino acids long. Germline values: CDR1 SGHRS, CDR2 YFSETQ. DNA for the CDR3: TGCGCCAGCAGCCCGTGGGCTAGCGGGGGGGCCCGGTCCTACAATGAGCAGTTCTTC. Translation: CASSPWASGGARSYNEQFF.

This chain connects TRBV5-4 to TRBJ2-7; the match to TRBD1 covers 7 bases. J was trimmed by 2 bases and V by 4 bases; bases with no gene match: 9. Germline CDR1 and CDR2: SGHNT and YYREEE (reference sequence). This CDR3 has 15 residues. CDR3 in amino acids: CASSLGQVDTYEQYF. The CDR3 nucleotides are TGTGCCAGCAGCCTTGGACAGGTGGATACCTACGAGCAGTACTTC.

The chain couples TRBV6-5 to TRBJ1-2, with 10 bases matching TRBD1. V trimming: 10 bases; J trimming: 8 bases; junction bases outside the gene matches: 16. Germline V gene data show CDR1 as MNHEY and CDR2 as SVGAGI. CDR3 length: 15 residues. In nucleotides, the CDR3 is TGTGCCACCAGGATACAATCCGGGACAGGGGTCGGCTACACCTTC. Translating gives CATRIQSGTGVGYTF.

The chain carries TRBV4-2 and TRBJ1-1; D may be TRBD1 (6 bases). This CDR3 region has 22 residues. Trimming cost V 0 bases and J 5 bases, with 34 bases left between them. Per the germline V gene, CDR1 is LGHNA and CDR2 is YNFKEQ. DNA of the CDR3: TGTGCCAGCAGCCAAGAGCTTGGACCCTCGGGACAAGTTAAATCTGCAAGAACTGAAGCTTTCTTT. Its protein is CASSQELGPSGQVKSARTEAFF.

This chain uses TRBV6-1 with TRBJ2-1; D is unclear. The length of the CDR3 is 12 residues. Trimming shortened V by 2 bases and J by 8 bases, and 7 bases separated the two germline ends. Germline V lookup: CDR1 MNHNS, CDR2 SASEGT. Here the CDR3 DNA reads TGTGCCAGCAGTGAAAGGAGAGATGAGCAGTTCTTC. Translating gives CASSERRDEQFF.

The chain joins TRBV20-1 to TRBJ1-1; D gene unclear. This CDR3 contains 11 residues. V lost 8 bases and J 5 bases, leaving 12 bases between the germline ends. Germline assignment: CDR1 DFQATT and CDR2 SNEGSKA (reference sequence). CDR3 in DNA: TGCAGTTCGAGCAGAGGGACTGAAGCTTTCTTT. Residues: CSSSRGTEAFF.

The J gene is TRBJ1-2, the V gene TRBV2; 7 bases align to TRBD1. The junction had 4 bases not matched to a gene; V was cut back by 8 bases and J by 4 bases. Germline V CDR1 and CDR2: SNHLY, FYNNEI. This CDR3 spans 12 amino acids. The CDR3 DNA reads as TGTGCCAGCGCACAGGGGTTCTATGGCTACACCTTC. Protein: CASAQGFYGYTF.

The chain uses TRBV5-4 and TRBJ2-7, with 11 bases fitting TRBD1. The CDR3 runs 17 residues. The V and J ends lost 2 bases and 7 bases, in that order; junction bases with no gene match: 14. In germline, CDR1 is SGHNT, CDR2 YYREEE (reference sequence). The DNA for the CDR3 is TGTGCCAGCAGCTTAGGGGGGGGTGTGGACAGGGGGCGAGAGCAGTACTTC. This encodes CASSLGGGVDRGREQYF.

The CDR3 nucleotides are TGTGCCAGCAGTTTAACAGGGACAGGGGCAGGTCAGCCCCAGCATTTT. As protein: CASSLTGTGAGQPQHF. This chain links TRBV28 with TRBJ1-5, with TRBD1 matching over 10 bases. V dropped 2 bases and J dropped 6; count of bases not matched to a gene: 7. Germline CDR1 is MDHEN and CDR2 is SYDVKM. The CDR3 totals 16 residues.

V and J are TRBV19 and TRBJ1-2, with D perhaps TRBD1 (6 bases). From germline, CDR1 is LNHDA and CDR2 SQIVND (reference sequence). V was shortened by 2 bases and J by 6 bases, with 10 bases between the two germline ends. The CDR3 runs 13 residues. CDR3 region: CASSIRAGDGYTF. The CDR3 DNA sequence: TGTGCCAGTAGTATAAGGGCAGGGGATGGCTACACCTTC.

J is TRBJ1-2 and V is TRBV5-1; 7 nucleotides match TRBD1. The J segment lost 0 bases and the V segment lost 3 bases, leaving 2 bases of the junction unmatched. Germline CDR1 and CDR2: SGHRS and YFSETQ. This CDR3 has 14 amino acids. Here the CDR3 DNA reads TGCGCCAGCAGCTCTGGACAGGCTAACTATGGCTACACCTTC. Its translation is CASSSGQANYGYTF.

The V and J genes are TRBV29-1 and TRBJ2-3, with TRBD1 matching 7 bases. This CDR3 comprises 15 residues. Germline loops: CDR1 SQVTM, CDR2 ANQGSEA. J gave up 1 base and V 1 base, and 5 bases lay outside the gene matches. CDR3 region: CSVEGAQGGTDTQYF. CDR3 nucleotide sequence: TGCAGCGTTGAAGGGGCCCAGGGGGGCACAGATACGCAGTATTTT.

The chain employs TRBV2 and TRBJ2-1, with 11 nucleotides matching TRBD2. Trimming took 6 bases from V and 7 from J; bases not matched to a gene: 8. CDR3 length equals 15 residues. Germline values: CDR1 SNHLY, CDR2 FYNNEI. The CDR3 nucleotides are TGTGCCAGCAGCCCCCTAGCGGGGGGTTCGAATGAGCAGTTCTTC. Encoded protein: CASSPLAGGSNEQFF.